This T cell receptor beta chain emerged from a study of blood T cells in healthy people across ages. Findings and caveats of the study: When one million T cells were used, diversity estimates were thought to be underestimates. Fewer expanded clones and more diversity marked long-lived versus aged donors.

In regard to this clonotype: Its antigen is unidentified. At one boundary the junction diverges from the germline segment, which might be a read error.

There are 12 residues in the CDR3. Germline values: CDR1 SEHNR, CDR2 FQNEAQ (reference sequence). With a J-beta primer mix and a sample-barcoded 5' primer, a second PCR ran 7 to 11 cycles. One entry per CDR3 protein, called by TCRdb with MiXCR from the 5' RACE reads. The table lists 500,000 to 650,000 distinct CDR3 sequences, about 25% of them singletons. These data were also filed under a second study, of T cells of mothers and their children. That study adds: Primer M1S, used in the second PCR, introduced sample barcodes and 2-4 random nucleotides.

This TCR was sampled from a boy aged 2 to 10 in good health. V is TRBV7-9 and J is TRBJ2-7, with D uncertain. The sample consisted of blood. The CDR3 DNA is TGTGCCAGCAGTTTAGACCACTACGAGCAGTACTTC. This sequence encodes CASSLDHYEQYF.